Below are 29 T cell receptor beta chains sequenced from a single sample in a study of OX40 agonist ivuxolimab in advanced cancers. The library relied on the immunoSEQ multiplex PCR assay. The immuneACCESS repertoire file appears here via TCRdb, limited to in-frame rearrangements. These files lack a portion of the clones; in checked studies, under half of the deficit traces to unresolved V genes, and the cause of the others is not known. This sample lists some 49,000 clones; roughly 85% were detected once. The ten largest clones take up 7.9% of the sample. Sequences were derived from CD4+ or CD8+ T cells sorted from blood, sampled in a trial of the OX40 agonist ivuxolimab. The receptors derive from an adult with an advanced solid tumor such as melanoma, head and neck, liver or kidney cancer.

V and J are TRBV30 and TRBJ2-1; D remains unclear. The CDR3 is 16 residues long. Deletions cut 0 bases from V and 0 bases from J, with 12 bases between. CDR1 is GTSNPN and CDR2 is SVGIG in the germline V gene (reference sequence). CDR3 nucleotides: TGTGCCTGGAGTGTAGATCATGATGGCTCCTACAATGAGCAGTTCTTC. This sequence encodes CAWSVDHDGSYNEQFF.

The genes are TRBV6-5 and TRBJ1-2; TRBD1 matches 11 bases. Germline V gene sequence: CDR1 MNHEY, CDR2 SVGAGI. The length of the CDR3 is 14 residues. With 7 bases clipped from V and 5 bases from J, the junction kept 6 bases outside the gene matches. The CDR3 DNA follows: TGTGCCAGCACCGGACAGGGGGCAGGGTATGGCTACACCTTC. Translation: CASTGQGAGYGYTF.

This clone appeared a few times. The J gene is TRBJ1-1, the V gene TRBV27, with D uncertain. Trimming left V 5 bases short and J 3 bases short, with 13 bases between. There are 14 residues in the CDR3. Germline V CDR1 and CDR2: MNHEY, SMNVEV (reference sequence). Here the CDR3 reads CASSPQISYTEAFF. CDR3 bases: TGTGCCAGCAGTCCCCAGATCTCGTACACTGAAGCTTTCTTT.

The chain carries TRBV4-1 and TRBJ1-2, with TRBD1 matching over 7 bases. In germline, CDR1 is MGHRA, CDR2 YSYEKL. J lost 8 bases, V lost 3 bases, and 6 bases had no gene match. CDR3 length: 13 residues. The CDR3 coding sequence is TGCGCCAGCAGCCACACAGGGGAAGGAGGCTACACCTTC. Translating it yields CASSHTGEGGYTF.

This sequence joins TRBV9 and TRBJ2-7, with D perhaps matching TRBD1 or TRBD2 (5 bases each). Per the germline V gene, CDR1 is SGDLS and CDR2 is YYNGEE. The CDR3 sequence is 13 residues long. Between the trimmed V and J ends, which lost 3 bases and 5 bases, there was a span of 12 bases. The CDR3 here is CASSEGPAHEQYF. The CDR3 nucleotides read TGTGCCAGCAGCGAGGGACCGGCCCACGAGCAGTACTTC. The variable domain in full, completed from reference TRBV9 and TRBJ2-7, reads DSGVTQTPKHLITATGQRVTLRCSPRSGDLSVYWYQQSLDQGLQFLIQYYNGEERAKGNILERFSAQQFPDLHSELNLSSLELGDSALYFCASSEGPAHEQYFGPGTRLTVT.

This sequence joins TRBV7-2 and TRBJ2-1, with D perhaps TRBD2 (6 bases). Germline-derived CDR1 and CDR2 are SGHTA and FQGNSA. This CDR3 contains 14 residues. V was trimmed by 4 bases and J by 4 bases, leaving 11 bases between them. CDR3 DNA sequence: TGTGCCAGCAGCTCGCCGGGAGTTTACAATGAGCAGTTCTTC. It translates to CASSSPGVYNEQFF.

This clone occurred a few times. The J gene is TRBJ1-5, the V gene TRBV4-2; TRBD1 matches at 9 bases. After removal of 4 bases from V and 2 bases from J, the junction contained 9 bases not matched to a gene. The CDR3 totals 17 residues. Germline V lookup: CDR1 LGHNA, CDR2 YNFKEQ. CDR3 nucleotide sequence: TGTGCCAGCAGCCCAATGTACAGGGGGCAAGGCAATCAGCCCCAGCATTTT. Translation: CASSPMYRGQGNQPQHF.

The chain couples TRBV6-5 to TRBJ1-3; no definite D call. Trimming stripped 10 bases from V and 3 bases from J, with 13 bases between. The CDR3 sequence is 13 residues long. Germline V gene sequence: CDR1 MNHEY, CDR2 SVGAGI. This CDR3 is CATATGVGNTIYF. The DNA of the CDR3 is TGTGCCACCGCCACGGGAGTTGGAAACACCATATATTTT.

The V and J genes are TRBV11-2 and TRBJ2-1; tentative D call: TRBD1 (6 bases). The germline V gene has CDR1 SGHAT and CDR2 FQNNGV. V was shortened by 0 bases and J by 4 bases, with 10 bases between the two germline ends. The CDR3 is 15 residues long. CDR3 in amino acids: CASSLEAQGYNEQFF. Written as DNA, the CDR3 is TGTGCCAGCAGCTTAGAGGCCCAGGGGTACAATGAGCAGTTCTTC.

The chain combines TRBV19 with TRBJ2-2; 7 nucleotides match TRBD2. This CDR3 comprises 15 residues. Germline V lookup: CDR1 LNHDA, CDR2 SQIVND (reference sequence). The V segment lost 3 bases and the J segment 5 bases; nucleotides outside the gene matches: 6. CDR3 DNA: TGTGCCAGTAGTATCGGGGGGAGAGGGACCGGGGAGCTGTTTTTT. This encodes CASSIGGRGTGELFF. Variable domain in full (rest from reference TRBV19 and TRBJ2-2): DGGITQSPKYLFRKEGQNVTLSCEQNLNHDAMYWYRQDPGQGLRLIYYSQIVNDFQKGDIAEGYSVSREKKESFPLTVTSAQKNPTAFYLCASSIGGRGTGELFFGEGSRLTVL.

The chain carries TRBV2 and TRBJ1-1, with D maybe TRBD1 (5 bases). CDR1 SNHLY and CDR2 FYNNEI come from the germline V gene. The length of the CDR3 is 13 residues. V was shortened by 2 bases and J by 8 bases, with 12 bases between the two germline ends. The CDR3 bases are TGTGCCAGCAGTGAATCGACAGCCCTAGAAGCTTTCTTT. The encoded protein is CASSESTALEAFF. The full variable domain, with the rest looked up from reference TRBV2 and TRBJ1-1, is EPEVTQTPSHQVTQMGQEVILRCVPISNHLYFYWYRQILGQKVEFLVSFYNNEISEKSEIFDDQFSVERPDGSNFTLKIRSTKLEDSAMYFCASSESTALEAFFGQGTRLTVV.

This clone was observed a handful of times. V and J are TRBV5-1 and TRBJ2-7; TRBD1 is a possible D gene (5 bases). Germline values: CDR1 SGHRS, CDR2 YFSETQ. Trimming stripped 1 base from V and 5 bases from J, with 13 bases between. This CDR3 region has 14 residues. CDR3 amino acids: CASSLSQGSHEQYF. CDR3 coding DNA: TGCGCCAGCAGCTTGTCCCAGGGTTCACACGAGCAGTACTTC.

This chain joins TRBV19 and TRBJ2-3; 14 bases agree with TRBD2. After removal of 5 bases from V and 3 bases from J, the junction contained 1 base not matched to a gene. CDR1 and CDR2 (germline): LNHDA, SQIVND (reference sequence). The CDR3 consists of 15 residues. The CDR3 region is CASSGTSGRTDTQYF. As DNA, the CDR3 is TGTGCCAGTAGTGGGACTAGCGGGAGAACAGATACGCAGTATTTT.

V and J are TRBV6-5 and TRBJ1-5, with 7 bases fitting TRBD1. The ends lost 8 bases at V and 3 bases at J; junction bases unmatched: 4. The CDR3 consists of 13 residues. Germline V lookup: CDR1 MNHEY, CDR2 SVGAGI. This CDR3 reads CASGTVANQPQHF. The CDR3 nucleotides read TGTGCCAGCGGGACAGTCGCCAATCAGCCCCAGCATTTT.

Here the CDR3 DNA reads TGTGCCAGCAGCCGATTTATCTCTGGGGCCAACGTCCTGACTTTC. It encodes CASSRFISGANVLTF. The chain employs TRBV6-5 and TRBJ2-6, with D hard to call. V gave up 6 bases and J gave up 0 bases, with 9 bases separating them. The CDR3 loop spans 15 amino acids. The germline V gene has CDR1 MNHEY and CDR2 SVGAGI.

The gene calls are TRBV4-2 and TRBJ2-7; tentative D call: TRBD2 (6 bases). V lost 0 bases, J lost 6 bases, and 18 bases lay in between. The germline gives CDR1 LGHNA, CDR2 YNFKEQ. This CDR3 contains 16 residues. Here the CDR3 reads CASSQELTGVKGEQYF. The CDR3 DNA follows: TGTGCCAGCAGCCAAGAGCTGACGGGAGTAAAGGGCGAGCAGTACTTC.

The chain carries TRBV19 and TRBJ2-5, with 7 bases matching TRBD1. CDR1 LNHDA and CDR2 SQIVND come from the germline V gene (reference sequence). The CDR3 sequence is 14 residues long. After removal of 4 bases from V and 2 bases from J, the junction contained 4 bases not matched to a gene. This CDR3 reads CASSRPGQQETQYF. CDR3 DNA: TGTGCCAGTAGTAGACCGGGACAGCAAGAGACCCAGTACTTC.

This clone appeared a single time. The chain recombines TRBV19 with TRBJ2-5, with a weak D call TRBD2 (7 bases). Germline loops: CDR1 LNHDA, CDR2 SQIVND (reference sequence). Trimming removed 4 bases at V and 3 bases at J, with 12 bases between. The CDR3 totals 14 residues. CDR3: CASSNRGAEETQYF. The CDR3 DNA reads as TGTGCCAGTAGTAACCGGGGGGCTGAAGAGACCCAGTACTTC.

The CDR3 loop reads CASSQGGRGQGAVNTEAFF. The CDR3 DNA is TGCGCCAGCAGCCAGGGAGGGAGGGGACAGGGGGCTGTGAACACTGAAGCTTTCTTT. The rearrangement joins TRBV4-3 to TRBJ1-1; 12 positions agree with TRBD1. The V gene end was trimmed by 3 bases and the J gene end by 0 bases; junction bases not matched to a gene: 11. The germline V gene encodes CDR1 LGHNA and CDR2 YSLEER. The length of the CDR3 is 19 residues.

This chain uses TRBV5-1 with TRBJ1-6; tentatively, D is TRBD1 (5 bases). The length of the CDR3 is 14 residues. Germline V lookup: CDR1 SGHRS, CDR2 YFSETQ. The germline V and J ends were trimmed by 5 bases and 6 bases, with 12 bases remaining between them. CDR3 amino acids: CASSRTGGNSPLHF. CDR3 nucleotides: TGCGCCAGCAGTCGCACCGGGGGTAATTCACCCCTCCACTTT.

The J gene is TRBJ2-7, the V gene TRBV9; TRBD2 might be the D (5 bases). V lost 0 bases and J lost 0, with 10 bases in between. The CDR3 loop spans 15 amino acids. The germline gives CDR1 SGDLS, CDR2 YYNGEE. CDR3 in DNA: TGTGCCAGCAGCGTAGCAGCGGATAGCTCCTACGAGCAGTACTTC. Protein: CASSVAADSSYEQYF.

This chain uses TRBV6-6 with TRBJ2-7, with D perhaps TRBD2 (6 bases). CDR1 is MNHNY, CDR2 SVGAGI, per germline (reference sequence). Between the trimmed V and J ends, which lost 6 bases and 0 bases, there was a span of 12 bases. The CDR3 runs to 14 residues. This CDR3 reads CASSRDSSSYEQYF. The CDR3 DNA reads as TGTGCCAGCAGCCGGGACTCGAGCTCCTACGAGCAGTACTTC.

This rearrangement joins TRBV14 to TRBJ2-7; D is unclear. The germline CDR1 and CDR2 sequences are SGHDN and FVKESK. V lost 1 base to trimming and J lost 0 bases, with 10 bases between them. This CDR3 comprises 15 residues. The CDR3 DNA sequence: TGTGCCAGCAGCCAAGGGCCCTCAAGCTCCTACGAGCAGTACTTC. Its protein product is CASSQGPSSSYEQYF.

This sequence joins TRBV6-1 and TRBJ2-1; 12 nucleotides agree with TRBD2. The junction had 4 bases not matched to a gene; V was cut back by 6 bases and J by 4 bases. Germline loops: CDR1 MNHNS, CDR2 SASEGT. This CDR3 contains 15 residues. DNA for the CDR3: TGTGCCAGCAGCGCAGGACTAGCGGGATACAATGAGCAGTTCTTC. Residues: CASSAGLAGYNEQFF.

This clone was seen a handful of times. In nucleotides, the CDR3 is TGTGCCAGCAGCTCCCCGACAGGGTTAAAGGGGGAGCAGTACTTC. It yields the protein CASSSPTGLKGEQYF. The chain recombines TRBV7-9 with TRBJ2-7; 7 positions agree with TRBD1. The CDR3 consists of 15 residues. CDR1 is SEHNR, CDR2 FQNEAQ, per germline (reference sequence). Germline trimming cut 4 bases from V and 7 bases from J; bases unmatched to any gene: 13.

The V and J genes are TRBV18 and TRBJ2-5; D is perhaps TRBD2 (5 bases). Trimming cost V 3 bases and J 2 bases, with 10 bases left between them. The germline V gene has CDR1 KGHSH and CDR2 LQKENI. The CDR3 extends over 14 amino acids. The CDR3 protein is CASSPRGQQETQYF. In nucleotides, the CDR3 is TGTGCCAGCTCACCGCGCGGGCAGCAAGAGACCCAGTACTTC.

This chain joins TRBV2 and TRBJ2-7, with 8 bases lining up with TRBD2. The germline CDR1 and CDR2 sequences are SNHLY and FYNNEI. This CDR3 region has 13 residues. The V gene end was trimmed by 8 bases and the J gene end by 5 bases; junction bases not matched to a gene: 8. The CDR3 reads CASGSGLVNEQYF. The CDR3 region has the DNA TGTGCCAGCGGGTCGGGACTAGTGAACGAGCAGTACTTC.

This clone has a handful of counts. The V call is TRBV18, the J call TRBJ1-2, with D possibly TRBD1 on 5 matching bases. V lost 6 bases to trimming and J lost 4 bases, with 18 bases between them. CDR1 is KGHSH, CDR2 LQKENI, per germline. The CDR3 covers 15 residues. This chain's CDR3 is CASSPDDRTLYGYTF. Written as DNA, the CDR3 is TGTGCCAGCTCGCCGGATGACAGAACCCTCTATGGCTACACCTTC.

This rearrangement joins TRBV6-5 to TRBJ1-2; D ambiguous. The CDR3 spans 13 residues. In germline, CDR1 is MNHEY, CDR2 SVGAGI. V was pared by 2 bases and J by 5 bases, with 9 bases between. This chain's CDR3 is CASSYTVLYGYTF. CDR3 nucleotide sequence: TGTGCCAGCAGTTACACGGTCCTATATGGCTACACCTTC.